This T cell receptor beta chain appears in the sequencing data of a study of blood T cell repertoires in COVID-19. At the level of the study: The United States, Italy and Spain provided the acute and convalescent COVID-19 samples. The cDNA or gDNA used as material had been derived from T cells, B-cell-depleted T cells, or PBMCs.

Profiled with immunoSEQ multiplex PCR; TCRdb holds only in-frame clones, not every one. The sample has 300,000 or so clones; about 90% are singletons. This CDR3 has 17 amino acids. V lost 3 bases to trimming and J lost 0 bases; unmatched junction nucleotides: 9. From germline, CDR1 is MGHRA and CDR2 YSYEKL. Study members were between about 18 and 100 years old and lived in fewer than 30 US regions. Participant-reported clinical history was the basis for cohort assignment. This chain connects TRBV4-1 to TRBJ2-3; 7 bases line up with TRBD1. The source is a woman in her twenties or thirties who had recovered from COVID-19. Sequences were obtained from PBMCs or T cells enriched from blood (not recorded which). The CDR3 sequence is CASSQEQRGLSTDTQYF. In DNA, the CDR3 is TGCGCCAGCAGCCAGGAACAAAGGGGGCTAAGCACAGATACGCAGTATTTT.